These 4 T cell receptor beta chains were sequenced from one sample in a study of blood T cell repertoires in COVID-19. The table came from immunoSEQ multiplex PCR; TCRdb's copy has only in-frame clones and leaves some out. Seen here are about 190,000 clones, roughly 86% observed once, and the top ten hold around 5.5%. Source material: peripheral blood. Receptors were obtained from a woman in her 70s with active or convalescent COVID-19.

The gene calls are TRBV27 and TRBJ2-2; 8 bases map to TRBD1. V lost 0 bases, J lost 2 bases, and 2 bases stayed unmatched. This CDR3 has 16 amino acids. The germline V gene has CDR1 MNHEY and CDR2 SMNVEV (reference sequence). The CDR3 here is CASSLSGQVNTGELFF. CDR3 nucleotide sequence: TGTGCCAGCAGTTTATCGGGACAGGTTAACACCGGGGAGCTGTTTTTT.

The V and J genes are TRBV7-2 and TRBJ2-1, with TRBD2 identical over 9 bases. This CDR3 has 13 amino acids. Germline V gene sequence: CDR1 SGHTA, CDR2 FQGNSA. J was trimmed by 14 bases and V by 5 bases; bases with no gene match: 10. CDR3: CASSPRTSDTKFF. CDR3 DNA: TGTGCCAGCAGCCCCCGGACTAGCGACACCAAGTTCTTC.

The chain couples TRBV30 to TRBJ2-2; 8 bases agree with TRBD2. Germline V gives CDR1 GTSNPN, CDR2 SVGIG (reference sequence). V shed 3 bases, J shed 6 bases, and the junction held 9 bases outside the gene matches. The CDR3 runs to 15 residues. In nucleotides, the CDR3 is TGTGCCTGGAGGCTCCTCGCGGGAGGCGCCGGGGAGCTGTTTTTT. As protein: CAWRLLAGGAGELFF.

The chain combines TRBV9 with TRBJ1-1; TRBD1 might be the D (6 bases). Germline CDR1 and CDR2: SGDLS and YYNGEE. This CDR3 has 18 residues. The germline V and J ends were trimmed by 3 bases and 0 bases, with 21 bases remaining between them. The CDR3 region is CASSAGSPTGSLNTEAFF. The CDR3 DNA is TGTGCCAGCAGCGCAGGTTCCCCAACAGGGTCCCTGAACACTGAAGCTTTCTTT. Supplemented by reference TRBV9 and TRBJ1-1, the full variable domain reads DSGVTQTPKHLITATGQRVTLRCSPRSGDLSVYWYQQSLDQGLQFLIQYYNGEERAKGNILERFSAQQFPDLHSELNLSSLELGDSALYFCASSAGSPTGSLNTEAFFGQGTRLTVV.